The 31 T cell receptor beta chains below were found in one sample sequenced in a study of blood T cell repertoires in COVID-19. Sequencing used immunoSEQ multiplex PCR; TCRdb keeps in-frame clones, though not all of them. Among 45,000 or so clones listed, around nine tenths were seen once. Sequenced material: peripheral blood. The receptors stem from a man in his forties with COVID-19, enrolled during active disease.

The chain is built from TRBV12-3 or TRBV12-4 and TRBJ1-2, with 7 positions matching TRBD1. V dropped 2 bases and J dropped 5; count of bases not matched to a gene: 2. This CDR3 comprises 13 residues. This chain's CDR3 is CASSLKGAYGYTF. Here the CDR3 DNA reads TGTGCCAGCAGTTTAAAGGGGGCGTATGGCTACACCTTC.

CDR3 sequence: CASSLWTGGVNTEAFF. DNA for the CDR3: TGTGCCAGCAGCTTGTGGACAGGGGGCGTAAACACTGAAGCTTTCTTT. The genes are TRBV5-5 and TRBJ1-1, with TRBD1 matching over 11 bases. Germline V gene lookup returns CDR1 SGHKS and CDR2 YYEKEE (reference sequence). The CDR3 covers 16 residues. Trimming took 1 base from V and 2 from J; bases not matched to a gene: 4.

This chain uses TRBV6-1 with TRBJ2-7, with D possibly matching TRBD1 (6 bases). V lost 1 base and J lost 0, with 7 bases in between. From germline, CDR1 is MNHNS and CDR2 SASEGT. This CDR3 has 14 residues. CDR3 in DNA: TGTGCCAGCAGTGAAGACAGGGCCTCCTACGAGCAGTACTTC. It is translated as CASSEDRASYEQYF.

The CDR3 region is CASSPGGTGLGGYTF. CDR3 DNA sequence: TGCGCCAGCAGCCCCGGAGGGACGGGCCTTGGGGGCTACACCTTC. The chain employs TRBV4-1 and TRBJ1-2, with D possibly being TRBD1 (5 bases). The CDR3 sequence is 15 residues long. Germline CDR1 is MGHRA and CDR2 is YSYEKL. Trimming removed 4 bases from V and 8 bases from J, with 20 bases in between.

The V call is TRBV7-8, the J call TRBJ2-1; the D gene is possibly TRBD1 (5 bases). Trimming removed 4 bases from V and 0 bases from J, with 10 bases in between. The CDR3 has 15 residues. Germline CDR1 SGHVS, CDR2 FQNEAQ. The DNA of the CDR3 is TGTGCCAGCAGCTCGGACATAACCTCCTACAATGAGCAGTTCTTC. This sequence encodes CASSSDITSYNEQFF. The whole variable domain, remainder taken from reference TRBV7-8 and TRBJ2-1, is GAGVSQSPRYKVAKRGQDVALRCDPISGHVSLFWYQQALGQGPEFLTYFQNEAQLDKSGLPSDRFFAERPEGSVSTLKIQRTQQEDSAVYLCASSSDITSYNEQFFGPGTRLTVL.

The chain joins TRBV11-2 to TRBJ2-1; 12 nucleotides align to TRBD2. The CDR3 totals 17 residues. CDR1 is SGHAT, CDR2 FQNNGV, per germline. V lost 5 bases and J lost 7; bases outside the gene matches: 12. The CDR3 sequence: CASSPDTSGRYYNEQFF. CDR3 DNA sequence: TGTGCCAGCAGCCCCGACACTAGCGGGAGGTATTATAATGAGCAGTTCTTC.

CDR3 in DNA: TGTGCCAGCAGCAGACGAACAGACCTGAACAATGAGCAGTTCTTC. It codes for CASSRRTDLNNEQFF. This chain uses TRBV14 with TRBJ2-1; the D is unclear. CDR3 length: 15 amino acids. Germline values: CDR1 SGHDN, CDR2 FVKESK. Trimming stripped 5 bases from V and 5 bases from J, with 16 bases between.

The genes are TRBV28 and TRBJ2-7; D not certain. Looked up from germline, CDR1 is MDHEN and CDR2 is SYDVKM. Trimming shortened V by 5 bases and J by 3 bases, and 8 bases separated the two germline ends. The CDR3 is 12 residues long. The chain's CDR3 is CASSPLGYEQYF. The CDR3 coding sequence is TGTGCCAGCAGTCCCCTCGGCTACGAGCAGTACTTC.

The chain is built from TRBV28 and TRBJ2-1; 7 positions match TRBD1. There are 17 residues in the CDR3. J gave up 0 bases and V 6 bases, and 11 bases lay outside the gene matches. Germline values: CDR1 MDHEN, CDR2 SYDVKM. The CDR3 nucleotides are TGTGCCAGCAGCCGTAGTCCGGGACAGAGCTCCTACAATGAGCAGTTCTTC. The encoded protein is CASSRSPGQSSYNEQFF. Variable domain in full (rest from reference TRBV28 and TRBJ2-1): DVKVTQSSRYLVKRTGEKVFLECVQDMDHENMFWYRQDPGLGLRLIYFSYDVKMKEKGDIPEGYSVSREKKERFSLILESASTNQTSMYLCASSRSPGQSSYNEQFFGPGTRLTVL.

The rearrangement links TRBV6-1 to TRBJ1-5; TRBD1 matches at 7 bases. Germline CDR1 MNHNS, CDR2 SASEGT. This CDR3 has 16 residues. With V trimmed by 4 bases and J by 3 bases, 9 bases remained unmatched. CDR3 nucleotides: TGTGCCAGCAGTGGGGCAGGGGGATCGTCCAATCAGCCCCAGCATTTT. Translating gives CASSGAGGSSNQPQHF.

The CDR3 bases are TGTGCCAGTAGTCCCCGGGACAGGGTACCCAATCAGCCCCAGCATTTT. This gives the protein CASSPRDRVPNQPQHF. The chain carries TRBV19 and TRBJ1-5; 9 bases match TRBD1. J gave up 3 bases and V 5 bases, and 8 bases lay outside the gene matches. CDR3 size: 16 residues. Germline lookup yields CDR1 LNHDA and CDR2 SQIVND (reference sequence).

The chain couples TRBV6-4 to TRBJ1-2; perhaps TRBD1 as D (5 bases). The V gene's germline CDR1 is MRHNA and CDR2 SNTAGT. The CDR3 covers 14 residues. The V end lost 10 bases, the J end lost 4 bases, and 19 bases lay between the germline ends. CDR3 DNA sequence: TGTGCCACCGCGGGGGAGGGACTCGGCTATGGCTACACCTTC. Protein sequence: CATAGEGLGYGYTF.

This rearrangement joins TRBV3-1 (or the pseudogene TRBV3-2) to TRBJ2-5; 7 bases align to TRBD2. This CDR3 comprises 13 residues. Germline CDR1 reads LGHDT; CDR2 reads YNNKEL (reference sequence). Losses at the gene ends were 1 base for V and 5 bases for J; bases not matched to a gene: 1. CDR3 in amino acids: CASSQAGGETQYF. CDR3 nucleotide sequence: TGTGCCAGCAGCCAAGCGGGAGGCGAGACCCAGTACTTC.

V usage is TRBV29-1 and J usage is TRBJ1-1, with TRBD1 matching 8 bases. The CDR3 covers 13 residues. Germline V CDR1 and CDR2: SQVTM, ANQGSEA. Trimming at V came to 7 bases and at J to 1 base, leaving 5 bases not matched to a gene. CDR3 residues: CSARQGWNTEAFF. The CDR3 DNA reads as TGCAGCGCACGACAGGGGTGGAACACTGAAGCTTTCTTT. Based on the CDR3 plus reference TRBV29-1 and TRBJ1-1, the full variable domain is SAVISQKPSRDICQRGTSLTIQCQVDSQVTMMFWYRQQPGQSLTLIATANQGSEATYESGFVIDKFPISRPNLTFSTLTVSNMSPEDSSIYLCSARQGWNTEAFFGQGTRLTVV.

This clone has only one observation. This sequence joins TRBV14 and TRBJ1-6; D call uncertain. V lost 0 bases and J 8 bases, leaving 11 bases between the germline ends. The CDR3 totals 15 residues. Germline CDR1 is SGHDN and CDR2 is FVKESK. CDR3 bases: TGTGCCAGCAGCCAAGATCAAGGGAGGGATTCACCCCTCCACTTT. It translates to CASSQDQGRDSPLHF.

V gene TRBV3-1 (or the pseudogene TRBV3-2) combines with J gene TRBJ1-2; tentative D call: TRBD1 (6 bases). V gave up 0 bases and J gave up 2 bases, with 10 bases separating them. The CDR3 runs 15 residues. Germline CDR1 LGHDT, CDR2 YNNKEL (reference sequence). The CDR3 reads CASSQELGQNYGYTF. CDR3 DNA: TGTGCCAGCAGCCAAGAATTAGGACAGAACTATGGCTACACCTTC.

As DNA, the CDR3 is TGTGCCAGCAGTTACTCGAGTGGGAGGAATGAGCAGTTCTTC. This gives the protein CASSYSSGRNEQFF. J is TRBJ2-1 and V is TRBV6-6, with D tentatively TRBD2 (6 bases). V lost 0 bases and J 7 bases, leaving 10 bases between the germline ends. Per germline, CDR1 MNHNY and CDR2 SVGAGI (reference sequence). The CDR3 extends over 14 amino acids.

The chain is built from TRBV7-9 and TRBJ2-2; 8 positions agree with TRBD2. Germline lookup yields CDR1 SEHNR and CDR2 FQNEAQ (reference sequence). This CDR3 spans 16 amino acids. Trimming cost V 7 bases and J 5 bases; bases outside gene matches: 12. CDR3 sequence reads: CASIPDVAGGTGELFF. The CDR3 nucleotides are TGTGCCAGCATCCCTGATGTGGCGGGGGGTACCGGGGAGCTGTTTTTT. The variable domain in full, completed from reference TRBV7-9 and TRBJ2-2, reads DTGVSQNPRHKITKRGQNVTFRCDPISEHNRLYWYRQTLGQGPEFLTYFQNEAQLEKSRLLSDRFSAERPKGSFSTLEIQRTEQGDSAMYLCASIPDVAGGTGELFFGEGSRLTVL.

V gene TRBV13 combines with J gene TRBJ2-5; 9 bases are a match to TRBD1. The length of the CDR3 is 14 residues. With V trimmed by 4 bases and J by 3 bases, 3 bases remained unmatched. In germline, CDR1 is PRHDT, CDR2 FYEKMQ (reference sequence). CDR3 amino acids: CASSSTGGKETQYF. The CDR3 region has the DNA TGTGCCAGCAGCTCTACAGGGGGCAAAGAGACCCAGTACTTC. Full variable domain (outside the CDR3, taken from reference TRBV13 and TRBJ2-5): AAGVIQSPRHLIKEKRETATLKCYPIPRHDTVYWYQQGPGQDPQFLISFYEKMQSDKGSIPDRFSAQQFSDYHSELNMSSLELGDSALYFCASSSTGGKETQYFGPGTRLLVL.

V gene TRBV2 combines with J gene TRBJ1-2; D possibly corresponds to TRBD1 (5 bases). Germline V gene lookup returns CDR1 SNHLY and CDR2 FYNNEI. CDR3 size: 16 residues. V lost 4 bases to trimming and J lost 4 bases, with 19 bases between them. The CDR3 spells CASSGQGGPSSYGYTF. The CDR3 DNA reads TGTGCCAGCAGTGGGCAGGGAGGTCCCTCTAGCTATGGCTACACCTTC.

The V call is TRBV6-4, the J call TRBJ1-1, with a possible D match to TRBD1 (5 bases). Trimming took 3 bases from V and 2 from J, leaving 13 bases between them. Germline CDR1 MRHNA, CDR2 SNTAGT. CDR3 length: 15 amino acids. The CDR3 reads CASSEGGGSNTEAFF. The DNA of the CDR3 is TGTGCCAGCAGTGAGGGGGGGGGAAGTAACACTGAAGCTTTCTTT.

The chain is built from TRBV2 and TRBJ1-2, with 8 bases identical to TRBD1. CDR1 is SNHLY, CDR2 FYNNEI, per germline. This CDR3 is 14 amino acids long. V was clipped by 5 bases and J by 8 bases; unmatched bases: 10. The CDR3 protein is CASSRQGPLGGYTF. CDR3 nucleotide sequence: TGTGCCAGCAGTCGACAGGGGCCGCTTGGAGGCTACACCTTC.

The chain combines TRBV18 with TRBJ2-5; maybe TRBD2 (5 bases). From germline, CDR1 is KGHSH and CDR2 LQKENI. Trimming took 3 bases from V and 5 from J, leaving 16 bases between them. This CDR3 comprises 15 residues. The CDR3 DNA is TGTGCCAGCTCACCCGCTGCGGCGGGCTGGGAGACCCAGTACTTC. This encodes CASSPAAAGWETQYF. Complete variable domain (other parts from reference TRBV18 and TRBJ2-5): NAGVMQNPRHLVRRRGQEARLRCSPMKGHSHVYWYRQLPEEGLKFMVYLQKENIIDESGMPKERFSAEFPKEGPSILRIQQVVRGDSAAYFCASSPAAAGWETQYFGPGTRLLVL.

This rearrangement joins TRBV2 to TRBJ1-2; TRBD1 is a possible D gene (5 bases). The CDR3 runs to 15 residues. V lost 1 base and J lost 2, with 11 bases in between. CDR1 is SNHLY and CDR2 is FYNNEI in the germline V gene. The CDR3 nucleotides read TGTGCCAGCAGTGAAGGCGGGGGTTCCAACTATGGCTACACCTTC. As protein: CASSEGGGSNYGYTF.

The chain joins TRBV12-3 or TRBV12-4 to TRBJ2-7; TRBD1 is a possible D gene (5 bases). This CDR3 is built from 13 residues. V lost 6 bases and J 2 bases, leaving 11 bases between the germline ends. DNA for the CDR3: TGTGCCAGCAGCCTAGACAGTACCTACGAGCAGTACTTC. It codes for CASSLDSTYEQYF.

The J gene is TRBJ1-2, the V gene TRBV28, with 9 bases identical to TRBD1. CDR1 is MDHEN and CDR2 is SYDVKM in the germline V gene. The V gene end was trimmed by 3 bases and the J gene end by 4 bases; junction bases not matched to a gene: 6. The CDR3 length is 15 residues. The CDR3 DNA is TGTGCCAGCAGTTTCCCGGGACAGGGCCTCTATGGCTACACCTTC. It encodes CASSFPGQGLYGYTF.

The rearrangement links TRBV10-3 to TRBJ1-1; D uncertain. Trimming cost V 6 bases and J 5 bases, with 13 bases left between them. The germline V gene has CDR1 ENHRY and CDR2 SYGVKD. The CDR3 has 13 residues. This chain's CDR3 is CAIRPEGRTEAFF. In DNA, the CDR3 is TGTGCCATCAGGCCCGAGGGAAGGACTGAAGCTTTCTTT.

This clone was picked up one time. The chain couples TRBV7-2 to TRBJ1-5; D not certain. The CDR3 runs to 14 residues. Germline CDR1 SGHTA, CDR2 FQGNSA. V lost 3 bases and J 6 bases, leaving 12 bases between the germline ends. CDR3 coding DNA: TGTGCCAGCAGCTTTTACCAGGCCCCTCAGCCCCAGCATTTT. Encoded protein: CASSFYQAPQPQHF.

The chain has TRBV10-1 and TRBJ1-5; D gene ambiguous. This CDR3 comprises 10 residues. The germline V gene has CDR1 WNHNN and CDR2 SYGVQD (reference sequence). The V and J ends lost 7 bases and 6 bases respectively, with 4 bases between them. The CDR3 here is CASIRQPQHF. CDR3 bases: TGCGCCAGCATCCGTCAGCCCCAGCATTTT.

The V call is TRBV24-1, the J call TRBJ2-1; 8 positions match TRBD2. The length of the CDR3 is 16 residues. The junction had 7 bases not matched to a gene; V was cut back by 4 bases and J by 3 bases. The germline gives CDR1 KGHDR, CDR2 SFDVKD. In nucleotides, the CDR3 is TGTGCCACCAGTGACTCCAGCGGGAGACACTACAATGAGCAGTTCTTC. Its protein product is CATSDSSGRHYNEQFF.

This chain links TRBV9 with TRBJ1-6; no clear D. Between the trimmed V and J ends, which lost 0 bases and 7 bases, there was a span of 14 bases. Per germline, CDR1 SGDLS and CDR2 YYNGEE. The CDR3 length is 16 residues. The CDR3: CASSVEGRSGNSPLHF. CDR3 DNA: TGTGCCAGCAGCGTAGAAGGCCGATCCGGGAATTCACCCCTCCACTTT.